The TCR beta chain under discussion was sequenced for a study of cytomegalovirus exposure and HLA in healthy donors. Study findings and constraints: TCR beta sequences reportedly predicted the HLA-A and HLA-B alleles of most subjects accurately. Later analysis showed TCR association rates varying by HLA locus, highest for DRB1 and lowest for HLA-C. It was reported in a later analysis that an Asian-associated ancestry cluster showed fewer N-insertions than the roughly 670-donor mean.

Worth noting for this clone: Its specificity is not known.

Researchers ran the PCR with 60 Vbeta and 13 Jbeta primers. Sequenced by immunoSEQ multiplex PCR; TCRdb stores in-frame clones only, minus some. The sample comprises about 130,000 clones, roughly 80% of which are singletons, and around 1.2% rests with the top ten. Trimming stripped 0 bases from V and 2 bases from J, with 18 bases between. The CDR3 has 18 residues. Germline V gene data show CDR1 as WSHSY and CDR2 as SAAADI. Sequenced: PBMCs. The receptor's source is a man aged 50-60 years in good health and CMV-seronegative. J is TRBJ2-3 and V is TRBV10-2, with TRBD2 as a possible D gene (5 bases). CDR3 region: CASSESLGSSSVTDTQYF. In DNA, the CDR3 is TGCGCCAGCAGTGAGTCTTTAGGGTCTAGCTCCGTCACAGATACGCAGTATTTT.